The clone carrying this TCR beta chain was observed many times. Antigen unknown. The data stem from a study of neurological immune-mediated disorders. As for the study in general: Multiple sclerosis patients numbered 34, with about 31 relapsing-remitting and 3 secondary progressive.

The CDR3 runs 14 residues. The germline gives CDR1 MDHEN, CDR2 SYDVKM. V shed 4 bases and J shed 2 bases, with 11 bases lying between them. Regarding time point: longitudinal time-point 3. The cDNA was synthesized by means of template-switch 5'RACE, which was carried out with 10-nucleotide random UMIs. TCRdb independently ran MiXCR on the 5' RACE reads; one entry per CDR3 protein. This sample has approximately 89,000 distinct CDR3 sequences, with around 4% found just once. Overall study results and limits: While HTLV-1-associated myelopathy showed the greatest TCR clonal expansion, multiple sclerosis showed the least, falling below healthy controls. The absence of shared CDR3 amino acid sequences among expanded clones across subjects suggests private repertoires in all groups.

Input material: PBMCs. The TCR sequence derives from a woman aged 60-75 years with multiple sclerosis. The chain recombines TRBV28 with TRBJ1-2; no reliable D call. CDR3 bases: TGTGCCAGCAGTTCCCCCGCCGAGAACTATGGCTACACCTTC. This encodes CASSSPAENYGYTF.